This is a list of T cell receptor beta chains from one sample in a study of T cell responses to AZD1222 COVID-19 vaccine. The protocol was immunoSEQ multiplex PCR, while the TCRdb copy is restricted to in-frame clones and leaves out a portion. The sample shows some 130,000 clones, roughly 89% of them seen only once. The sequencing used peripheral blood, collected on day 0 of AZD1222 vaccination. All receptors come from an adult in good health. CDR3s include the opening cysteine and the closing phenylalanine or tryptophan. A D gene is named only where the DNA matches it firmly. Size is omitted from some rows. Given values are once, few, many or a class for expanded clones.

D: TRBD1
size: -
J: TRBJ2-7
V: TRBV24-1
DNA: TGTGCCACCAGTGATTTGCCCCACAGGGGATGCGAGCAGTACTTC
CDR3: CATSDLPHRGCEQYF

D: TRBD1
size: -
J: TRBJ1-1
V: TRBV15
DNA: TGTGCCACCAGCAGAGGGGACAGGGGGAACACTGAAGCTTTCTTT
CDR3: CATSRGDRGNTEAFF

D: TRBD1
size: -
J: TRBJ1-1
V: TRBV7-9
DNA: TGTGCCAGCAGCGGTGACAGGGCTCGAAGTAGGAACACTGAAGCTTTCTTT
CDR3: CASSGDRARSRNTEAFF

D: -
size: -
J: TRBJ1-2
V: TRBV2
DNA: TGTGCCAGCAGTGAAGACAGGGTTGGCTACACCTTC
CDR3: CASSEDRVGYTF

D: -
size: -
J: TRBJ1-3
V: TRBV27
DNA: TGTGCCAGCAGTCCCGTGGACTCTGGAAACACCATATATTTT
CDR3: CASSPVDSGNTIYF

D: -
size: -
J: TRBJ2-7
V: TRBV27
DNA: TGTGCCAGCAGTCCAAACTTCTACGAGCAGTACTTC
CDR3: CASSPNFYEQYF

D: -
size: -
J: TRBJ1-6
V: TRBV29-1
DNA: TGCAGGGGGGGCCCGTCTCGCTCCTATAATTCACCCCTCCACTTT
CDR3: CRGGPSRSYNSPLHF

D: TRBD2
size: -
J: TRBJ2-1
V: TRBV6-6
DNA: TGTGCCAGCAGTCTTAGCGGGAGGGCCCTGGGATACAATGAGCAGTTCTTC
CDR3: CASSLSGRALGYNEQFF

D: -
size: -
J: TRBJ1-3
V: TRBV24-1
DNA: TGTGCCACCTCGGACGGTCCAAGCTCTGGAAACACCATATATTTT
CDR3: CATSDGPSSGNTIYF

D: -
size: -
J: TRBJ2-2
V: TRBV9
DNA: TGTGCCAGCAGCCCCGGTCCCGGGGAGCTGTTTTTT
CDR3: CASSPGPGELFF

D: -
size: -
J: TRBJ1-2
V: TRBV30
DNA: TGTGCCTGCCCTCGACAGTTGAACTATGGCTACACCTTC
CDR3: CACPRQLNYGYTF

D: -
size: once
J: TRBJ1-4
V: TRBV5-1
DNA: TGCGCCAGCAGCATTGGGGGACGGGATGAAAAACTGTTTTTT
CDR3: CASSIGGRDEKLFF

D: TRBD2
size: -
J: TRBJ2-1
V: TRBV6-5
DNA: TGTGCCAGCAGTTACAGGCCTAGCGGATACAATGAGCAGTTCTTC
CDR3: CASSYRPSGYNEQFF

D: -
size: many
J: TRBJ2-7
V: TRBV6-6
DNA: TGTGCCAGCAGTCCGTCCTACGAGCAGTACTTC
CDR3: CASSPSYEQYF

D: -
size: -
J: TRBJ1-6
V: TRBV11-3
DNA: TGTGCCAGCAGCTTGGCACAGAATTCACCCCTCCACTTT
CDR3: CASSLAQNSPLHF

D: TRBD1
size: -
J: TRBJ1-1
V: TRBV6-5
DNA: TGTGCCAGCAGAGTTGGGGACAGGGTCATTGAAGCTTTCTTT
CDR3: CASRVGDRVIEAFF

D: -
size: -
J: TRBJ1-4
V: TRBV6-2/TRBV6-3
DNA: TGTGCCAGCAGCTCTGGGGTTTGGGTTGAAAAACTGTTTTTT
CDR3: CASSSGVWVEKLFF

D: TRBD1
size: -
J: TRBJ2-7
V: TRBV5-1
DNA: TGCGCCAGCGGGACCGGGACAGACTACGAGCAGTACTTC
CDR3: CASGTGTDYEQYF

D: TRBD2
size: once
J: TRBJ2-7
V: TRBV7-9
DNA: TGTGCCAGCAGCCCCCCTAGCGGGAGGGAGTACGAGCAGTACTTC
CDR3: CASSPPSGREYEQYF

D: -
size: -
J: TRBJ2-2
V: TRBV3-1/TRBV3-2
DNA: TGTGCCAGCAGCCCGGTGGTTCGAGAGAACACCGGGGAGCTGTTTTTT
CDR3: CASSPVVRENTGELFF

D: -
size: few
J: TRBJ2-3
V: TRBV3-1/TRBV3-2
DNA: TGTGCCAGCAGCCGAGGCCTAACATCAGATACGCAGTATTTT
CDR3: CASSRGLTSDTQYF

D: -
size: -
J: TRBJ1-6
V: TRBV5-8
DNA: TGTGCCAGCAGCTTGAGCGGGACCTCGAGGTATTCACCCCTCCACTTT
CDR3: CASSLSGTSRYSPLHF

D: -
size: -
J: TRBJ2-1
V: TRBV27
DNA: TGTGCCAGCAGTTTATTCAATGAGCAGTTCTTC
CDR3: CASSLFNEQFF

D: -
size: -
J: TRBJ2-7
V: TRBV7-9
DNA: TGTGCCAGCAGCTTAGCTGACGGCAAGCAGTACTTC
CDR3: CASSLADGKQYF

D: -
size: -
J: TRBJ1-1
V: TRBV12-3/TRBV12-4
DNA: TGTGCCAGCAGTTTAATAGAGGCTGAAGCTTTCTTT
CDR3: CASSLIEAEAFF

D: -
size: few
J: TRBJ2-7
V: TRBV6-5
DNA: TGTGCCAGCACCTGGGGGAAAGGATACGAGCAGTACTTC
CDR3: CASTWGKGYEQYF

D: TRBD1
size: once
J: TRBJ1-2
V: TRBV28
DNA: TGTGCCAGCAATACCGGGACAGGGGCCTTCTATGGCTACACCTTC
CDR3: CASNTGTGAFYGYTF

D: -
size: -
J: TRBJ2-7
V: TRBV27
DNA: TGTGCCAGCAGAGCCGGGACTCCGCGGGTCCGCGAGCAGTACTTC
CDR3: CASRAGTPRVREQYF

D: -
size: once
J: TRBJ1-2
V: TRBV6-6
DNA: TGTGCCAGCAGTTACTTCAGGACTAACTATGGCTACACCTTC
CDR3: CASSYFRTNYGYTF

D: TRBD1
size: -
J: TRBJ1-6
V: TRBV19
DNA: TGTGCCAGTAGTCCCCGCCGGGACAGGGAGGGTAATTCACCCCTCCACTTT
CDR3: CASSPRRDREGNSPLHF

D: -
size: -
J: TRBJ1-1
V: TRBV4-2
DNA: TGTGCCAGCAGCCAAGTTCGGGGGGGTGAAGCTTTCTTT
CDR3: CASSQVRGGEAFF

D: -
size: -
J: TRBJ1-1
V: TRBV19
DNA: TGTGCCAGTAGTTATCGGACGAACACTGAAGCTTTCTTT
CDR3: CASSYRTNTEAFF

D: TRBD2
size: -
J: TRBJ2-7
V: TRBV19
DNA: TGTGCCAGTAGTTCCGGGACTAGCGGTTTCTACGAGCAGTACTTC
CDR3: CASSSGTSGFYEQYF

D: TRBD2
size: -
J: TRBJ2-1
V: TRBV11-2
DNA: TGTGCCAGCAGCACGGGCCTGGGCGGGAGGAAGCACTCCTACAATGAGCAGTTCTTC
CDR3: CASSTGLGGRKHSYNEQFF

D: -
size: -
J: TRBJ2-5
V: TRBV3-1/TRBV3-2
DNA: TGTGCCAGCAGCTCGATCGGGCGACTAGTGATAGAGACCCAGTACTTC
CDR3: CASSSIGRLVIETQYF

D: -
size: -
J: TRBJ1-5
V: TRBV6-4
DNA: TGTGCCAGCAGTGTAGGAGAGAATCAGCCCCAGCATTTT
CDR3: CASSVGENQPQHF

D: -
size: -
J: TRBJ2-6
V: TRBV11-1
DNA: TGTGCCAGCAGCTCCGGGGTCACTGGGGCCAACGTCCTGACTTTC
CDR3: CASSSGVTGANVLTF

D: TRBD1
size: once
J: TRBJ1-3
V: TRBV5-1
DNA: TGCGCCAGCAGCCCCGGGACAGGGTCCGTCTCTGGAAACACCATATATTTT
CDR3: CASSPGTGSVSGNTIYF

D: TRBD1
size: -
J: TRBJ1-5
V: TRBV30
DNA: TGTGCCTGGAGGGCAGGGGGAAATCAGCCCCAGCATTTT
CDR3: CAWRAGGNQPQHF

D: -
size: -
J: TRBJ1-5
V: TRBV11-3
DNA: TGTGCCAGCAGCTTCGGGGGCCCCAATCAGCCCCAGCATTTT
CDR3: CASSFGGPNQPQHF

D: -
size: -
J: TRBJ1-2
V: TRBV9
DNA: TGTGCCAGCAGCGTAGGGGTTCAGGGTTGGAATGGCTACACCTTC
CDR3: CASSVGVQGWNGYTF

D: -
size: -
J: TRBJ1-1
V: TRBV29-1
DNA: TGCAGCGTTGTGACAGCGAACACTGAAGCTTTCTTT
CDR3: CSVVTANTEAFF

D: TRBD2
size: -
J: TRBJ2-7
V: TRBV27
DNA: TGTGCCAGCAGTTTCTTAACGGGACTAGCGGGAGAGCAGTACTTC
CDR3: CASSFLTGLAGEQYF

D: -
size: -
J: TRBJ1-6
V: TRBV27
DNA: TGTGCCAGCAGTTTTTCGGCGAATTCACCCCTCCACTTT
CDR3: CASSFSANSPLHF

D: -
size: -
J: TRBJ2-7
V: TRBV19
DNA: TGTGCCACCGTCGGTAGGAACCCCTACGAGCAGTACTTC
CDR3: CATVGRNPYEQYF

D: -
size: -
J: TRBJ2-7
V: TRBV5-1
DNA: TGCGCCAGCAGCTTGGAGGGGCACTCGTACGAGCAGTACTTC
CDR3: CASSLEGHSYEQYF

D: TRBD2
size: -
J: TRBJ2-4
V: TRBV15
DNA: TGTGCCACCAGCAGAGATGTTGCGGGAGGCCCCAAAAACATTCAGTACTTC
CDR3: CATSRDVAGGPKNIQYF

D: -
size: -
J: TRBJ2-7
V: TRBV14
DNA: TGTGCCAGCAGCCAAAGCACAGGGTCCTACGAGCAGTACTTC
CDR3: CASSQSTGSYEQYF

D: -
size: -
J: TRBJ2-1
V: TRBV30
DNA: TGTGCCTGGAGTGCACCGGGACTCCAGTTCTTC
CDR3: CAWSAPGLQFF

D: TRBD1
size: -
J: TRBJ1-2
V: TRBV12-3/TRBV12-4
DNA: TGTGCCAGCAGCAAGGGACAGAACTATGGCTACACCTTC
CDR3: CASSKGQNYGYTF

D: TRBD1
size: -
J: TRBJ1-2
V: TRBV29-1
DNA: TGCAGCGTCGTAGGGACAGCCTTTACCTATGGCTACACCTTC
CDR3: CSVVGTAFTYGYTF

D: -
size: -
J: TRBJ1-2
V: TRBV11-2
DNA: TGTGCCAGCAGCCGGCCAGGCAAACTTGCGAACTATGGCTACACCTTC
CDR3: CASSRPGKLANYGYTF

D: -
size: -
J: TRBJ1-2
V: TRBV30
DNA: TGTGCCTGGGGGTACCCACCGGGTTACACCTTC
CDR3: CAWGYPPGYTF